This T cell receptor (beta chain) was profiled in a study of tumor-infiltrating lymphocytes in glioblastoma multiforme. General study points: Detected clone frequencies may not reflect cell counts, being RNA-based. The TCR and somatic mutation analysis included just one glioblastoma patient. Functional subtype sorting of these T cells was not performed.

The sample holds a few counts of this clonotype. Its matching antigen is unknown. TCRB libraries came from RNA via three nested multiplex PCR rounds. Input was around 0.5 ug total RNA, reverse-transcribed with a C-beta primer. TCRdb passed the multiplex PCR reads through MiXCR, listing each CDR3 protein once. The sample holds about 8,400 distinct CDR3 sequences, 65% to 80% seen once. Trimming removed 4 bases at V and 5 bases at J, with 8 bases between. Germline values: CDR1 SQVTM, CDR2 ANQGSEA. The CDR3 totals 12 residues. The receptor was derived from a male donor with glioblastoma. The sequencing sample was made of brain tumor tissue. The V call is TRBV29-1, the J call TRBJ1-4; D ambiguous. The CDR3 nucleotides read TGCAGCGTTGGAGGGCAGAATGAAAAACTGTTTTTT. Its translation is CSVGGQNEKLFF.